This is a list of T cell receptor beta chains from one sample in a study of blood T cells in healthy people across ages. Via MiXCR, TCRdb re-called the 5' RACE reads, giving one row per CDR3 protein. The profile shows about 800,000 distinct CDR3 sequences, more than 45% of them singletons. Sequencing used blood. These receptors originate from a man between 25 and 39 years old in good health. CDR3s include the opening cysteine and the closing phenylalanine or tryptophan.

J gene,V gene,CDR3 protein
TRBJ2-3,TRBV7-2,CASSFSGGDTQYF
TRBJ2-1,TRBV29-1,CSVVGYWETQFF
TRBJ1-2,TRBV12-3/TRBV12-4,CASSLTANGYTF
TRBJ2-3,TRBV11-2,CASSLDLGGRAYTQYF
TRBJ2-7,TRBV27,CASSLSGGGYEQYF
TRBJ2-3,TRBV10-2,CASSGRGAGGDTQYF
TRBJ2-5,TRBV20-1,CSARDEGSGRVETQYF
TRBJ2-5,TRBV9,CASSVRDTETQYF
TRBJ2-5,TRBV29-1,CSVRPTGSGSQETQYF
-,TRBV15,CATSRALGQGADEQYF